This T cell receptor beta chain was sequenced during a study of blood T cell repertoires in COVID-19. Study information: Specimens from acute and convalescent COVID-19 originated in the United States, Italy and Spain.

The CDR3 totals 14 residues. Germline V gene sequence: CDR1 SEHNR, CDR2 FQNEAQ (reference sequence). V gave up 4 bases and J gave up 4 bases; unmatched junction bases: 4. Assay: immunoSEQ multiplex PCR; the TCRdb copy retains only in-frame clones and omits some. Of around 230,000 clones in the sample, approximately 75% were seen once. Residents of 24 US areas, aged about 18 to 100 years, made up the participants. Recovered status in Cohort 3 required two negative PCRs, clearance, or symptom resolution. The origin of this receptor is a man in his forties or fifties who had recovered from COVID-19. The sample comprised PBMCs or T cells enriched from blood (not recorded which). J is TRBJ1-2 and V is TRBV7-9, with 9 bases aligning to TRBD1. The CDR3 DNA sequence: TGTGCCAGCAGCTCCCGGGACAGGGCCTATGGCTACACCTTC. Translated, it gives CASSSRDRAYGYTF.